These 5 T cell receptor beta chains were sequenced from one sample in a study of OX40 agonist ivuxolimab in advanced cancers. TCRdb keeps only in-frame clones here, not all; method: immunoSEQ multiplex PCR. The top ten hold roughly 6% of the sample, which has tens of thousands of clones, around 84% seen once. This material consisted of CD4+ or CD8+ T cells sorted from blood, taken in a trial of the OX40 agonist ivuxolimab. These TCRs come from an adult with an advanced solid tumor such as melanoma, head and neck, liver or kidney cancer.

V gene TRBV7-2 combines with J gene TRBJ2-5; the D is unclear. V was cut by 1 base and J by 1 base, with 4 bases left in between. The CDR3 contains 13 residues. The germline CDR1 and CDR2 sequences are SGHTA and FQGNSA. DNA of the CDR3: TGTGCCAGCAGCTTAGTCTTCCAAGAGACCCAGTACTTC. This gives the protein CASSLVFQETQYF.

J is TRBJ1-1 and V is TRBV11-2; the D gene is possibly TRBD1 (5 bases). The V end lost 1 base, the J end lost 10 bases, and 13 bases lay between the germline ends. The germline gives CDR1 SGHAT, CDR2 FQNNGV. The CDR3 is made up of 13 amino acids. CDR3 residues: CASSLGWQGPAFF. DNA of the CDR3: TGTGCCAGCAGCTTAGGATGGCAGGGCCCAGCTTTCTTT.

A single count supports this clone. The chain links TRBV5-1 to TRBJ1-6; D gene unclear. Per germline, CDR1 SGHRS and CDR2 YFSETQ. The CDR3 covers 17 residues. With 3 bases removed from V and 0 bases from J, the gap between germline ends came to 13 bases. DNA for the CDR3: TGCGCCAGCAGCTCCAGTGATTTGAGCTCCTATAATTCACCCCTCCACTTT. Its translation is CASSSSDLSSYNSPLHF.

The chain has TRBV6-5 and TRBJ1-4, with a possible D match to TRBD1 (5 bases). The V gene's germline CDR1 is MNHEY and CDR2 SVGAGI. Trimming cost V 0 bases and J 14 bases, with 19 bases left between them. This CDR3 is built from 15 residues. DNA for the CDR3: TGTGCCAGCAGTTACTCGGGAGGGGTAGCTTTTAAGCTGTTTTTT. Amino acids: CASSYSGGVAFKLFF.

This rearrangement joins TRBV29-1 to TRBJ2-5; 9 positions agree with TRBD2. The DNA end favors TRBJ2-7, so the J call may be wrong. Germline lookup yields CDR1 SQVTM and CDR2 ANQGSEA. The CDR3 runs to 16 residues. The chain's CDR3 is CSVEDPFGTSSVEQYF. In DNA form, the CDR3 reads TGCAGCGTTGAAGACCCCTTTGGGACTAGCTCCGTCGAGCAGTACTTC.